This T cell receptor beta chain was retrieved from a study of cytotoxic CD8 clonotypes in ibrutinib-treated CLL (dated by TCRdb to about 2021). Concerning the study at large: The cohort had 11 to 12 relapsed/refractory and 15 treatment-naive patients; fewer than 18 were IGHV unmutated. Partial responses were observed in 24 patients and complete responses in 2; after a median follow-up of around 68 months, remission was maintained in some 14 patients and progression was observed in about twelve. Response samples were obtained after a median of around 11 months of treatment, with a range of about 6 to 40 months. Longitudinal samples were obtainable from about 30% of the roughly 86 participants in the trial. On average, each sample yielded 250,000 to 300,000 productive templates and about 94,000 productive rearrangements. Patients were still on ibrutinib when every remission and progressive disease sample was collected. Cryopreserved peripheral blood mononuclear cells were obtained before treatment, at response, and at either sustained remission or disease progression. Here is what the overall study found, with its caveats: Sustained-remission and progressing patients did not have matched sampling times, and lymph node repertoires were not examined. At baseline, clonality was higher than in age-matched healthy donors and showed a strong correlation with circulating CD8+ T-cell counts. Clonality rose at ibrutinib response, remained stable during sustained remission, and dropped back toward baseline at progression. Public clonotypes were rare and either contracted or stayed stable during treatment, and the rise in clonality at ibrutinib response reflected the expansion of private clonotypes.

The goal of deep resolution MiSeq sequencing was a depth between 1 in 1 million and 1 in 200,000 T cells, and coverage averaged 10x per clonotype. The immunoSEQ hsTCRB Kit was used to generate the TCR beta libraries. Processing in the source paper ran as follows. ImmunoSEQ Data Assistant and ImmunoSEQ Analyzer were used for data analysis, and V, D and J genes were assigned according to IMGT definitions. Clonality was computed as one minus normalized Shannon entropy of productive rearrangement frequencies, ranging from 0 to 1. Public clonotype analysis was restricted to overrepresented clonotypes comprising at least 0.05% of each patient's repertoire. Thirteen age-matched healthy donor repertoires from immuneACCESS were used as controls for clonality. TCRdb stores this immuneACCESS table with in-frame sequences only. Part of the clones is absent; in the studies checked, under half of the shortfall reflects unresolved V genes, and no reason is known for the rest. The DNA gave D and trimming, while V, J and clone size come from that table. Across this sample there are about 50,000 clones, with approximately 87% seen only once. Together, the top ten hold roughly 20% of the sample.

This clone was seen only once. Its target antigen remains unknown. No base qualities exist here, and no much larger clone lies one base off it. The intended sense of this specimen's time point label: approximately 25 months on ibrutinib. For TCR beta library preparation, approximately 1.9 micrograms of genomic DNA was extracted from cryopreserved PBMCs. Longitudinal blood samples from CLL patients receiving ibrutinib monotherapy were subjected to high-throughput TCR beta sequencing. Patients were enrolled in a phase 2 open-label single-center ibrutinib monotherapy trial. The sequence derives from a human donor with chronic lymphocytic leukemia. Source: PBMCs, taken after 24 months of ibrutinib treatment.

The DNA is TGTGCCAGTAAGGACAGGGGGCTATCCGGCTACACCTTC. It is translated as CASKDRGLSGYTF. This sequence uses TRBV19 and TRBJ1-2; 11 central nucleotides agree with TRBD1. The junction shows trimming of 7 bases on V and 8 bases on J, and the gene matches do not reach 6 bases of it. Inclusive of the bounding cysteine and phenylalanine, the CDR3 is 13 residues long. The read is trimmed to its CDR3 DNA, 39 bases read in frame from base 1. From the germline V gene (reference sequence), CDR1 is LNHDA and CDR2 is SQIVND.